This T cell receptor (beta chain) emerged from a study of cytomegalovirus exposure and HLA in healthy donors. The PCR made use of 60 Vbeta and 13 Jbeta primers. Sequencing used immunoSEQ multiplex PCR; TCRdb keeps in-frame clones, though not all of them. Of about 170,000 clones listed, approximately 65% are singletons. Details on this clone: What it recognizes is unknown.

Study results and caveats: Sequencing depth across donors, presence/absence analyses assumed, was roughly uniform. A later analysis found that most CMV-associated TCR beta chains appeared HLA-restricted.

Sequenced: PBMCs. This clonotype originated in a man in his forties in good health and CMV-seronegative.

In nucleotides, the CDR3 is TGTGCCAGCAGTTACGGAGCAGGGGCTTCCTACGAGCAGTACTTC. It encodes CASSYGAGASYEQYF. The chain uses TRBV6-6 and TRBJ2-7; a possible D gene is TRBD1 (6 bases). The germline V gene has CDR1 MNHNY and CDR2 SVGAGI (reference sequence). V shed 2 bases and J shed 1 base, with 12 bases lying between them. CDR3 length equals 15 residues.